This T cell receptor (beta chain) stems from a study of cytomegalovirus exposure and HLA in healthy donors. This CDR3 is built from 16 residues. With 1 base removed from V and 2 bases from J, the gap between germline ends came to 13 bases. Looked up from germline, CDR1 is LGHNA and CDR2 is YNFKEQ. This PCR relied on a set of 60 Vbeta primers and 13 Jbeta primers. Only in-frame clones appear in the TCRdb table, and some are missing; sequencing was by immunoSEQ multiplex PCR. The sample carries roughly 130,000 clones, more than 65% recorded once. Sequenced sample: PBMCs. The chain is built from TRBV4-2 and TRBJ2-3, with D perhaps TRBD2 (5 bases). This sequence originates from a man aged 45-60 years in good health and CMV-seronegative. The DNA for the CDR3 is TGTGCCAGCAGCCAAGCGGGCGGAGGAGACACAGATACGCAGTATTTT. As protein: CASSQAGGGDTDTQYF.